Listed below are T cell receptor beta chains from one sample, sequenced in a study of T cell repertoires in cytomegalovirus infection. Each CDR3 protein is one row after TCRdb ran MiXCR on the reads. This repertoire shows some 800,000 distinct CDR3 sequences, 25% to 35% found once; its top ten account for under 15%. These receptors have no identified antigens. This specimen was cultured CD8+ T cells from PBMCs, taken from culture after CMV antigen stimulation. All receptors derive from a human donor in good health (CMV status not recorded). Some clones in this sample may be carry-over from other donors' samples. Each CDR3 is given with its conserved first and last residue. The D gene is left open where the match is weak. Expanded clones get a size class; other rows say once, few or many, or leave the size out.

>TRBV7-8|few|TRBJ1-2|.
TGTGCCAGCAGCAGAAGGGTAGATGGCTACACCTTC
CASSRRVDGYTF
>TRBV6-2/TRBV6-3|.|TRBJ1-2|.
TGTGCCAGTCTGAATCCGCCTAACTATGGCTACACCTTC
CASLNPPNYGYTF
>TRBV6-5|.|TRBJ2-5|.
TGTGCCAGCAGTTACTCGATGGCTAGCTTAGAGACCCAGTACTTC
CASSYSMASLETQYF
>TRBV10-3|.|TRBJ1-1|TRBD1
TGTGCCATCAGCCCTCATTTACAGGGGGCTGGGACTGAAGCTTTCTTT
CAISPHLQGAGTEAFF
>TRBV5-1|.|TRBJ2-4|TRBD1
TGCGCCAGCAGCGCGGGGACAGGCGAAAACATTCAGTACTTC
CASSAGTGENIQYF
>TRBV19|.|TRBJ2-7|.
TGTGCCAGTAGTCCGGCGGGCATAGCCTACGAGCAGTACTTC
CASSPAGIAYEQYF
>TRBV29-1|.|TRBJ1-2|TRBD1
TGCAGCGTCCGGGACAGTGACTATGGCTACACCTTC
CSVRDSDYGYTF
>TRBV11-2|once|TRBJ2-1|.
TGTGCCAGCAGCTTGAGGCCGAACTACAATGAGCAGTTCTTC
CASSLRPNYNEQFF
>TRBV4-3|few|TRBJ1-4|.
TGCGCCAGCAGCCATTCCATGACTGGTGAAAAACTGTTTTTT
CASSHSMTGEKLFF
>TRBV2|.|TRBJ1-2|TRBD1
TGTGCCAGCAGTGATTGGAGCAGGGGGGATGGCTACACCTTC
CASSDWSRGDGYTF
>TRBV6-6|.|TRBJ2-3|TRBD1
TGTGCCAGCAGTCAGGGGGCAAGCGCAGATACGCAGTATTTT
CASSQGASADTQYF
>TRBV15|many|TRBJ2-3|.
TGTGCCACCAGCAGAGATAGCGCAGCCAGCACAGATACGCAGTATTTT
CATSRDSAASTDTQYF
>TRBV10-3|.|TRBJ1-6|.
TGTGCCATCAGTGAGAATCCATATAATTCACCCCTCCACTTT
CAISENPYNSPLHF
>TRBV12-3/TRBV12-4|few|TRBJ1-2|.
TGTGCCAGCAGTTTGGGCAGCCCCAACTATGGCTACACCTTC
CASSLGSPNYGYTF
>TRBV3-1|.|TRBJ1-2|.
TGTGCCAGCAGCCAAGATAAGGGCGGATGGAGGGGCTACACCTTC
CASSQDKGGWRGYTF
>TRBV6-6|few|TRBJ2-7|.
TGTGCCAGCAGTTACTCCGACAGCCCGAAATACGAGCAGTACTTC
CASSYSDSPKYEQYF
>TRBV4-2|.|TRBJ1-4|.
TGTGCCAGCAGCCAAGATGGAGAGTCAACTAATGAAAAACTGTTTTTT
CASSQDGESTNEKLFF
>TRBV27|few|TRBJ1-5|.
TGTGCCAGCAGTTTATCGGGGGGAATCAATCAGCCCCAGCATTTT
CASSLSGGINQPQHF
>TRBV7-9|few|TRBJ2-1|.
TGTGCCAGCAGCTTATTTACGGTCTCGAGCTCCTACAATGAGCAGTTCTTC
CASSLFTVSSSYNEQFF
>TRBV20-1|.|TRBJ2-7|.
TGCAGTGCTAGCATTCCAGGGTACAGTCCGTACGAGCAGTACTTC
CSASIPGYSPYEQYF
>TRBV7-3|few|TRBJ1-1|TRBD1
TGTGCCAGCAGCTTATTAGGCCCGGGACAGGTGGTCCCGAACACTGAAGCTTTCTTT
CASSLLGPGQVVPNTEAFF
>TRBV20-1|.|TRBJ1-2|.
TGCAGTGCTAGAGATTTGGAGGCTAACTATGGCTACACCTTC
CSARDLEANYGYTF
>TRBV20-1|.|TRBJ2-3|TRBD2
TGCAGTGCTCCGCGTCTAGCGGGGGACACAGATACGCAGTATTTT
CSAPRLAGDTDTQYF
>TRBV27|.|TRBJ1-2|.
TGTGCCAGCAGTTTGACGGGGGCAGTGTATGGCTACACCTTC
CASSLTGAVYGYTF
>TRBV14|many|TRBJ2-1|TRBD1
TGTGCCAGCAGCCAAGAGGGACAGGGCTACAATGAGCAGTTCTTC
CASSQEGQGYNEQFF
>TRBV6-5|.|TRBJ2-3|.
TGTGCCAGCACCGAGGACAGCACAGATACGCAGTATTTT
CASTEDSTDTQYF
>TRBV7-6|many|TRBJ1-1|.
TGTGCCAGCAGCTATACGGGAACTGAAGCTTTCTTT
CASSYTGTEAFF
>TRBV13|.|TRBJ2-5|.
TGTGCCAGCAGCCTGGAGCTTAGGACTACCGGCGGGGAGACCCAGTACTTC
CASSLELRTTGGETQYF
>TRBV7-9|once|TRBJ2-2|.
TGTGCCAGCTTGGAGGCGGACACCGGGGAGCTGTTTTTT
CASLEADTGELFF
>TRBV7-2|many|TRBJ2-3|TRBD1
TGTGCCAGCAGCACAGGGGACCGAGTCACAGATACGCAGTATTTT
CASSTGDRVTDTQYF
>TRBV7-8|many|TRBJ2-7|TRBD1
TGTGCCAGCAGCCCTAGGGGGCAGTCCTGGGTTTACGAGCAGTACTTC
CASSPRGQSWVYEQYF
>TRBV9|.|TRBJ1-6|.
TGTGCCAGCAGCGTAGCGCGGATTCGAACGGGAAATTCACCCCTCCACTTT
CASSVARIRTGNSPLHF
>TRBV6-6|.|TRBJ1-2|.
TGTGCCAGCTTCTCGGGGGGGGCGAGCTATGGCTACACCTTC
CASFSGGASYGYTF
>TRBV20-1|.|TRBJ1-6|TRBD1
TGCAGTGCTCCTGGGACAGGGATCGGTCCCCTCCACTTT
CSAPGTGIGPLHF
>TRBV6-2/TRBV6-3|many|TRBJ2-3|TRBD2
TGTGCCAGCAGTTATACCCCCTGGGGGGGGACGACAGATACGCAGTATTTT
CASSYTPWGGTTDTQYF
>TRBV20-1|many|TRBJ1-5|.
TGCAGTGCTGCCCCCCAGGGAGGGGGGGGTCAGCCCCAGCATTTT
CSAAPQGGGGQPQHF
>TRBV12-3/TRBV12-4|.|TRBJ2-3|.
TGTGCCAGCAGTTTACCACCGAGGGGTCAGAAATTAGATACGCAGTATTTT
CASSLPPRGQKLDTQYF
>TRBV27|few|TRBJ1-1|.
TGTGCCAGCAGTCCGCTGGACAGAAACACTGAAGCTTTCTTT
CASSPLDRNTEAFF
>TRBV7-9|many|TRBJ1-1|TRBD1
TGTGCCAGCAGCTTCACCGACAGGGGCGACACTGAAGCTTTCTTT
CASSFTDRGDTEAFF
>TRBV27|.|TRBJ1-4|.
TGTGCCAGCAGCTCCCTCGGGGCCGGAGCTGCAACTAATGAAAAACTGTTTTTT
CASSSLGAGAATNEKLFF
>TRBV19|few|TRBJ1-1|.
TGTGCCAGTAGTACCACGAATGGCGCTGAAGCTTTCTTT
CASSTTNGAEAFF
>TRBV12-3/TRBV12-4|once|TRBJ1-5|TRBD1
TGTGCCAGTTCGGAAGGGACAGGGTGGGGTCAGCCCCAGCATTTT
CASSEGTGWGQPQHF
>TRBV20-1|.|TRBJ1-2|.
TGCAGTGCTAGAGATCTCGGGGGCCTGCCCTATGGCTACACCTTC
CSARDLGGLPYGYTF
>TRBV7-9|few|TRBJ1-1|TRBD1
TGTGCCAGCAGCCCTGAATGGGACAGGACTGAAGCTTTCTTT
CASSPEWDRTEAFF
>TRBV7-6|few|TRBJ2-5|.
TGTGCCAGCAGCGAAAGGGACGGTCAAGAGACCCAGTACTTC
CASSERDGQETQYF
>TRBV4-1|.|TRBJ2-7|.
TGTGCCAGCAGCCAAGGTTCGGTTGCCCCCGTCGAGCAGTACTTC
CASSQGSVAPVEQYF
>TRBV6-6|.|TRBJ2-3|TRBD2
TGTGCCAGCCGCCTCCCTAGCGGGGGTGCAACAGATACGCAGTATTTT
CASRLPSGGATDTQYF
>TRBV12-5|.|TRBJ2-1|TRBD1
TGTGCTAGTGATCTACAGGGGGAGCCGGGCAATGAGCAGTTCTTC
CASDLQGEPGNEQFF
>TRBV11-2|few|TRBJ2-7|.
TGTGCCAGCAGCCTACCCCCTTCCGGGGCCTACGAGCAGTACTTC
CASSLPPSGAYEQYF
>TRBV4-2|few|TRBJ1-6|TRBD1
TGTGCCAGCAGCCGCGGACGGGACAGGGACTATAATTCACCCCTCCACTTT
CASSRGRDRDYNSPLHF
>TRBV10-3|many|TRBJ1-2|.
TGTGCCATCAGTGACGGGGGCGGCTACCGGGCCTATGGCTACACCTTC
CAISDGGGYRAYGYTF
>TRBV7-9|.|TRBJ2-7|.
TGTGCCAGCACCCTACAGGGTTCCGAGCAGTACTTC
CASTLQGSEQYF
>TRBV27|.|TRBJ1-6|.
TGTGCCAGCAGCGACAGGCGAAATTCACCCCTCCACTTT
CASSDRRNSPLHF
>TRBV12-3/TRBV12-4|.|TRBJ2-3|TRBD2
TGTGCCAGCAGTTTGGGAGGGAACACGCAGTATTTT
CASSLGGNTQYF
>TRBV7-9|many|TRBJ1-1|.
TGTGCCAGCAGCCCACATAACACTGAAGCTTTCTTT
CASSPHNTEAFF
>TRBV11-2|.|TRBJ2-1|.
TGTGCCAGCAGCGGTCCGGGACCCAGGGGCAATGAGCAGTTCTTC
CASSGPGPRGNEQFF
>TRBV2|.|TRBJ2-1|.
TGTGCCAGCCTCGAGAGCGGTTACAATGAGCAGTTCTTC
CASLESGYNEQFF
>TRBV6-5|.|TRBJ2-5|.
TGTGCCAGCAGTCCATCGGGCGACGAGACCCAGTACTTC
CASSPSGDETQYF
>TRBV6-1|few|TRBJ2-6|.
TGTGCCAGCAGTGATCCCCGACAGTACCGGTGGGTCCTGACTTTC
CASSDPRQYRWVLTF
>TRBV20-1|.|TRBJ1-2|TRBD1
TGCAGTGCAAAGGCCCGGGACAGGGCCTATGGCTACACCTTC
CSAKARDRAYGYTF